Presented here are 9 T cell receptor beta chains from one specimen sequenced in a study of beta chain features in type 1 diabetes. Sequenced material consisted of expressed TCRB transcripts (all of the isolated RNA was reverse transcribed). The method was immunoSEQ multiplex PCR; TCRdb's version includes in-frame clones alone and lacks a portion of them. The top ten hold roughly 0.5% of the sample, which has about 160,000 clones, around 7.9% seen once. The antigens these receptors bind are not known. Findings and caveats of the study: Among all four CD4+ subsets, Type 1 diabetes patients had TCRB CDR3s that were moderately but significantly shorter.

The sequenced material came from central memory CD4+ T cells from blood. All receptors come from a man younger than 35 with type 1 diabetes.

The chain couples TRBV2 to TRBJ2-1; TRBD2 might be the D (6 bases). CDR1 and CDR2 from the germline V gene are SNHLY and FYNNEI. Trimming stripped 3 bases from V and 2 bases from J, with 11 bases between. The CDR3 has 15 residues. Here the CDR3 DNA reads TGTGCCAGCAGTGATGATAGCGGAGCCTACAATGAGCAGTTCTTC. This sequence encodes CASSDDSGAYNEQFF.

There are a few counts of this clone. The V call is TRBV5-1, the J call TRBJ2-7, with a tentative D call TRBD1 (5 bases). V was trimmed by 0 bases and J by 7 bases, leaving 14 bases between them. The CDR3 totals 14 residues. From germline, CDR1 is SGHRS and CDR2 YFSETQ. CDR3 in amino acids: CASSLEQALGEQYF. The CDR3 nucleotides are TGCGCCAGCAGCTTGGAACAGGCCCTCGGAGAGCAGTACTTC.

This chain uses TRBV30 with TRBJ2-1, with 8 bases that match TRBD2. CDR1 GTSNPN and CDR2 SVGIG come from the germline V gene (reference sequence). CDR3 length: 13 residues. The V and J ends lost 6 bases and 2 bases, in that order; junction bases with no gene match: 3. CDR3 residues: CACGGGTYNEQFF. The CDR3 coding sequence is TGTGCCTGTGGCGGGGGGACCTACAATGAGCAGTTCTTC.

The CDR3 sequence: CASSGEANYGYTF. CDR3 sequence (DNA): TGTGCCAGCAGCGGAGAGGCTAACTATGGCTACACCTTC. The V call is TRBV7-9, the J call TRBJ1-2, with D unclear. Germline V CDR1 and CDR2: SEHNR, FQNEAQ (reference sequence). Trimming took off 5 bases at V and 0 bases at J, with 7 bases between the two ends. The length of the CDR3 is 13 residues.

This CDR3 is CASSLSGGLRETQYF. The CDR3 nucleotides are TGTGCCAGCAGTTTATCGGGGGGACTACGGGAGACCCAGTACTTC. V and J are TRBV27 and TRBJ2-5, with 7 nucleotides matching TRBD2. Germline V CDR1 and CDR2: MNHEY, SMNVEV (reference sequence). The V segment lost 0 bases and the J segment 5 bases; nucleotides outside the gene matches: 6. The CDR3 spans 15 residues.

The gene calls are TRBV9 and TRBJ1-3; 7 bases match TRBD1. CDR3 size: 15 residues. Germline V gene sequence: CDR1 SGDLS, CDR2 YYNGEE. Trimming removed 0 bases from V and 8 bases from J; junction bases left unmatched: 8. The CDR3 nucleotides are TGTGCCAGCAGCGTAGACGGACAGGATAGGGACACCATATATTTT. Its protein is CASSVDGQDRDTIYF.

The table lists this clone with a few counts. The CDR3 loop is CASRDRLSSGANVLTF. CDR3 sequence (DNA): TGTGCCAGTAGGGACAGACTTAGCTCTGGGGCCAACGTCCTGACTTTC. The rearrangement joins TRBV19 to TRBJ2-6; D may be TRBD1 (6 bases). V gave up 6 bases and J gave up 0 bases, with 12 bases separating them. The length of the CDR3 is 16 residues. Germline values: CDR1 LNHDA, CDR2 SQIVND (reference sequence).

The table lists this clone with a few counts. The gene calls are TRBV18 and TRBJ1-4; weak D call: TRBD1 (6 bases). The CDR3 runs 14 residues. Germline V gives CDR1 KGHSH, CDR2 LQKENI. Trimming took off 5 bases at V and 0 bases at J, with 7 bases between the two ends. In DNA form, the CDR3 reads TGTGCCAGCTCAGAGGGGGCAACTAATGAAAAACTGTTTTTT. Translating it yields CASSEGATNEKLFF.

This clone was picked up a small number of times. CDR3 sequence: CASRRTSGKIEQYF. In nucleotides, the CDR3 is TGTGCCAGCAGACGGACTAGCGGGAAGATCGAGCAGTACTTC. The V gene is TRBV2, the J gene TRBJ2-7; 12 nucleotides line up with TRBD2. The CDR3 totals 14 residues. Looked up from germline, CDR1 is SNHLY and CDR2 is FYNNEI. Unmatched junction bases numbered 6, after V lost 6 bases and J lost 6 bases.